The 10 T cell receptor beta chains listed next were all sequenced from one sample in a study of early T cells in non-severe SARS-CoV-2 infection. Via MiXCR, TCRdb re-called the 5' RACE reads, giving one row per CDR3 protein. The sample consists of more than 25,000 distinct CDR3 sequences, 5.7% of them appearing once. The sample comprised whole blood. The receptors here all came from an adult who was a healthcare worker with PCR-confirmed SARS-CoV-2 infection or an uninfected control (not recorded which).

This clonotype has ten or more counts. V gene TRBV20-1 combines with J gene TRBJ1-1; TRBD1 is a possible D gene (5 bases). V gave up 0 bases and J gave up 7 bases, with 15 bases separating them. CDR3 length equals 14 residues. Germline CDR1 reads DFQATT; CDR2 reads SNEGSKA (reference sequence). The CDR3: CSAREAQATIEAFF. The CDR3 nucleotides are TGCAGTGCTAGAGAAGCACAGGCTACGATTGAAGCTTTCTTT.

This clonotype was recorded many times. The rearrangement uses TRBV11-3 and TRBJ2-5; a possible D gene is TRBD2 (5 bases). The CDR3 consists of 12 residues. Germline V gives CDR1 SGHNT, CDR2 YENEEA. Trimming cost V 5 bases and J 5 bases, with 9 bases left between them. In DNA, the CDR3 is TGTGCCAGCAGCGAAGAGGGCGAGACCCAGTACTTC. Amino acids: CASSEEGETQYF.

This clonotype was counted ten times or more. This chain links TRBV6-4 with TRBJ1-1, with D possibly matching TRBD1 (5 bases). Germline assignment: CDR1 MRHNA and CDR2 SNTAGT. This CDR3 is built from 11 residues. Trimming removed 11 bases from V and 6 bases from J, with 13 bases in between. CDR3 sequence reads: CAPSRQSEAFF. CDR3 nucleotide sequence: TGTGCCCCTTCCCGACAGTCTGAAGCTTTCTTT.

The table lists this clonotype with many counts. J is TRBJ1-1 and V is TRBV9, with D hard to call. The V end lost 4 bases, the J end lost 3 bases, and 4 bases lay between the germline ends. Germline assignment: CDR1 SGDLS and CDR2 YYNGEE. This CDR3 contains 11 residues. This CDR3 is CASSPYTEAFF. The CDR3 bases are TGTGCCAGCAGCCCATACACTGAAGCTTTCTTT.

A note on this clonotype: It may be a read error: a sequence one base away is much more abundant. The genes are TRBV7-2 and TRBJ2-7, with 9 nucleotides matching TRBD1. The V and J ends lost 1 base and 2 bases, in that order; junction bases with no gene match: 6. This CDR3 spans 16 amino acids. Germline values: CDR1 SGHTA, CDR2 FQGNSA. CDR3 nucleotide sequence: TGTGCCAGCAGCTTAGTCCCGAGACAGGGGGCCTACGAGCAGTACTTC. It specifies CASSLVPRQGAYEQYF.

This clonotype is large. This sequence joins TRBV7-6 and TRBJ2-7; D might be TRBD2 (6 bases). The CDR3 runs to 15 residues. V was cut by 5 bases and J by 9 bases, with 23 bases left in between. Germline V gives CDR1 SGHVS, CDR2 FNYEAQ. CDR3 loop: CASSPGLLLPLGQYF. The CDR3 bases are TGTGCCAGCAGCCCGGGACTCCTGCTGCCCCTAGGGCAGTACTTC.

In its sample, this clonotype was seen a few times. The chain links TRBV7-9 to TRBJ2-3; no clear D. The V gene lost 1 base and the J gene lost 4 bases, with 6 bases spanning the gap. CDR3 length equals 13 residues. CDR1 and CDR2 from the germline V gene are SEHNR and FQNEAQ (reference sequence). CDR3 in DNA: TGTGCCAGCAGCTTAGGCCACCCAGATACGCAGTATTTT. It yields the protein CASSLGHPDTQYF.

This clonotype was counted ten times or more. The chain recombines TRBV7-9 with TRBJ1-1; no firm D call. The CDR3 contains 14 residues. From germline, CDR1 is SEHNR and CDR2 FQNEAQ (reference sequence). V lost 1 base and J 3 bases, leaving 9 bases between the germline ends. The CDR3 sequence: CASSLVNRDTEAFF. In nucleotides, the CDR3 is TGTGCCAGCAGCTTAGTTAATCGGGACACTGAAGCTTTCTTT.

This clonotype has more than one count but fewer than ten. The chain has TRBV7-2 and TRBJ2-7; 10 positions match TRBD2. CDR1 and CDR2 (germline): SGHTA, FQGNSA. The CDR3 sequence is 17 residues long. Germline trimming cut 1 base from V and 1 base from J; bases unmatched to any gene: 7. The CDR3 is CASSLVGGGLASYEQYF. The CDR3 DNA reads as TGTGCCAGCAGCTTAGTAGGTGGGGGACTAGCGTCCTACGAGCAGTACTTC.

The chain joins TRBV20-1 to TRBJ2-1; D is undetermined. This CDR3 is 15 amino acids long. Germline V CDR1 and CDR2: DFQATT, SNEGSKA (reference sequence). V lost 3 bases to trimming and J lost 8 bases, with 20 bases between them. The CDR3 nucleotides read TGCAGTGCTAGCCTACTCCTGACGGCGAGCGATGAGCAGTTCTTC. Its protein product is CSASLLLTASDEQFF.